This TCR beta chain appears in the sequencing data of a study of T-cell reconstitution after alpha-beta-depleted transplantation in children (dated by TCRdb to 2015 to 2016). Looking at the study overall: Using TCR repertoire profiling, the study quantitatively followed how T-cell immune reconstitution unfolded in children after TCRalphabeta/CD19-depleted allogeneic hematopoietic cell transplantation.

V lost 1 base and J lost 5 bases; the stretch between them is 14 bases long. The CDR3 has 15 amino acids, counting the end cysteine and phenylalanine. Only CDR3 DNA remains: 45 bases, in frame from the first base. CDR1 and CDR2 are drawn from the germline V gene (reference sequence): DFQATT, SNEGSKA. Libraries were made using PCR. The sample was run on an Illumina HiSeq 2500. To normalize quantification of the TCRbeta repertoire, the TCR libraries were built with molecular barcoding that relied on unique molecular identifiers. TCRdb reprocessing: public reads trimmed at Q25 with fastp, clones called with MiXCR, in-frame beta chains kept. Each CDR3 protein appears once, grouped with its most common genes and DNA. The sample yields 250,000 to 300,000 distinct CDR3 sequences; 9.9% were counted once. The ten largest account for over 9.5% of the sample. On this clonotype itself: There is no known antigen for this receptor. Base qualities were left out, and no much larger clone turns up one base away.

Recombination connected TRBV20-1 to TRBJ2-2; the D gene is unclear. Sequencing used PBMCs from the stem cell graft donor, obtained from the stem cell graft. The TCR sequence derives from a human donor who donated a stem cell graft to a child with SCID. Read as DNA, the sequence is TGCAGTGCTAGAGCCCGGACCCTGGAGACCGGGGAGCTGTTTTTT. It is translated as CSARARTLETGELFF.